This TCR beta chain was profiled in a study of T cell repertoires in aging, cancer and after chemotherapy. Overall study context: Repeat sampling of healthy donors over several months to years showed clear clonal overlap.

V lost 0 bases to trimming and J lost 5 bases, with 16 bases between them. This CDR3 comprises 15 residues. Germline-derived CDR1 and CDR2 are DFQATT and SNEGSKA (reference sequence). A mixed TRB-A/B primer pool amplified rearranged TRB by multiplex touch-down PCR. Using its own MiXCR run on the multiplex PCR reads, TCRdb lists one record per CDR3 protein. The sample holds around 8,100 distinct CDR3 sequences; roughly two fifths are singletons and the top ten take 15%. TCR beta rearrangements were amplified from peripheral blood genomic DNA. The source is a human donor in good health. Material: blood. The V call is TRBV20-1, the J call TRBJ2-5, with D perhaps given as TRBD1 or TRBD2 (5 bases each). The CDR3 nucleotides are TGCAGTGCTAGAGATCGAGGGCAGGGTATGGAGACCCAGTACTTC. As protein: CSARDRGQGMETQYF.